The 21 T cell receptor beta chains below all came from one sample that was sequenced in a study of T-cell memory formation after mild COVID-19. TCRdb independently ran MiXCR on the 5' RACE reads; one entry per CDR3 protein. The sample records 400,000 to 500,000 distinct CDR3 sequences, around 17% being singletons. Sequenced material: PBMCs or a T cell subset sorted from them (not recorded which). All receptors derive from a man younger than 35 who had mild COVID-19 (a few samples of this study predate the infection). Cell type and time point are not known.

This clonotype was seen more than once but under ten times. The chain couples TRBV6-6 to TRBJ1-4, with 7 bases identical to TRBD1. Trimming at V came to 6 bases and at J to 8 bases, leaving 9 bases not matched to a gene. The CDR3 has 14 amino acids. CDR1 MNHNY and CDR2 SVGAGI come from the germline V gene (reference sequence). CDR3 residues: CASSHRQGAEKLFF. The CDR3 coding sequence is TGTGCCAGCAGCCACCGACAGGGAGCCGAAAAACTGTTTTTT.

This clonotype was counted only a few times. The chain links TRBV4-3 to TRBJ1-1; 8 bases line up with TRBD1. V dropped 1 base and J dropped 6; count of bases not matched to a gene: 7. CDR1 LGHNA and CDR2 YSLEER come from the germline V gene. The CDR3 runs 15 residues. DNA for the CDR3: TGCGCCAGCAGCCAAGGTCAGGGGGCTCGGGCTGAAGCTTTCTTT. Amino acid sequence: CASSQGQGARAEAFF.

This clonotype was seen more than once but under ten times. The rearrangement links TRBV15 to TRBJ2-3; 13 nucleotides agree with TRBD2. V was clipped by 4 bases and J by 2 bases; unmatched bases: 3. The CDR3 runs to 16 residues. CDR1 is LNHNV and CDR2 is YYDKDF in the germline V gene (reference sequence). The CDR3 DNA reads TGTGCCACCAGCATCGGACTAGCGGGGGCCACAGATACGCAGTATTTT. Its translation: CATSIGLAGATDTQYF.

The chain recombines TRBV15 with TRBJ1-2, with D unclear. CDR1 and CDR2 (germline): LNHNV, YYDKDF (reference sequence). The V gene lost 8 bases and the J gene lost 0 bases, with 10 bases spanning the gap. The CDR3 runs 13 residues. The CDR3 DNA is TGTGCCACCTCCCCCTTCTCTAACTATGGCTACACCTTC. As protein: CATSPFSNYGYTF.

In its sample, this clonotype was seen a few times. V and J are TRBV7-2 and TRBJ2-5, with 7 bases fitting TRBD2. The CDR3 is 14 residues long. Germline CDR1 and CDR2: SGHTA and FQGNSA. With V trimmed by 4 bases and J by 7 bases, 9 bases remained unmatched. The CDR3 loop reads CASSSSGDLGTQYF. The CDR3 coding sequence is TGTGCCAGCAGCTCGAGCGGGGACCTTGGGACCCAGTACTTC.

J is TRBJ1-1 and V is TRBV5-1; D might be TRBD1 (6 bases). The length of the CDR3 is 15 residues. Trimming removed 0 bases at V and 1 base at J, with 10 bases between. Germline CDR1 is SGHRS and CDR2 is YFSETQ. The CDR3 nucleotides are TGCGCCAGCAGCTTGGAGGCAGGGGCGAACACTGAAGCTTTCTTT. Its protein product is CASSLEAGANTEAFF.

The CDR3 region has the DNA TGCAGTGCTAGAGGGGAGGTGGGCAACACCGGGGAGCTGTTTTTT. Its protein is CSARGEVGNTGELFF. The chain is built from TRBV20-1 and TRBJ2-2; the D gene is possibly TRBD2 (6 bases). Trimming removed 1 base from V and 2 bases from J, with 11 bases in between. CDR3 length: 15 residues. Looked up from germline, CDR1 is DFQATT and CDR2 is SNEGSKA (reference sequence).

This rearrangement joins TRBV27 to TRBJ2-7, with 7 bases fitting TRBD2. CDR1 and CDR2 (germline): MNHEY, SMNVEV (reference sequence). The V segment lost 4 bases and the J segment 3 bases; nucleotides outside the gene matches: 12. This CDR3 region has 16 residues. This chain's CDR3 is CASSSGRETVSYEQYF. DNA of the CDR3: TGTGCCAGCAGTTCTGGGCGGGAGACAGTGAGCTACGAGCAGTACTTC.

V is TRBV10-3 and J is TRBJ1-1; weak D call: TRBD1 (5 bases). Germline V gives CDR1 ENHRY, CDR2 SYGVKD. CDR3 size: 12 residues. V was cut by 3 bases and J by 10 bases, with 12 bases left in between. CDR3 loop: CAISEPGEGAFF. The CDR3 nucleotides are TGTGCCATCAGTGAACCGGGGGAAGGAGCTTTCTTT.

This clonotype was found many times. The rearrangement links TRBV12-3 or TRBV12-4 to TRBJ2-2; D remains ambiguous. The CDR3 is 12 residues long. Trimming pared 4 bases from V and 3 bases from J, leaving 3 bases between. CDR3 in DNA: TGTGCCAGCAGTTGGGACACCGGGGAGCTGTTTTTT. Translating it yields CASSWDTGELFF.

The chain employs TRBV5-1 and TRBJ2-3, with TRBD1 matching over 7 bases. Germline V gives CDR1 SGHRS, CDR2 YFSETQ. V lost 7 bases, J lost 4 bases, and 6 bases stayed unmatched. This CDR3 has 13 amino acids. CDR3 in DNA: TGCGCCAGCTGGGGGCAGGGGGCAGATACGCAGTATTTT. This codes for CASWGQGADTQYF.

The CDR3 is CASSPRGSQGTYNEQFF. CDR3 DNA sequence: TGTGCCAGCAGCCCACGTGGGTCGCAGGGGACCTACAATGAGCAGTTCTTC. The rearrangement links TRBV6-5 to TRBJ2-1; perhaps TRBD1 as D (6 bases). Germline CDR1 and CDR2: MNHEY and SVGAGI. This CDR3 is built from 17 residues. V was clipped by 6 bases and J by 2 bases, with 20 bases between them.

This clonotype was recorded at least ten times. V usage is TRBV5-1 and J usage is TRBJ2-5; D is perhaps TRBD2 (5 bases). Trimming removed 3 bases at V and 4 bases at J, with 16 bases between. The CDR3 consists of 15 residues. Germline V gives CDR1 SGHRS, CDR2 YFSETQ. The CDR3 sequence is CASSSAGRWGETQYF. The CDR3, as DNA: TGCGCCAGCAGCTCCGCGGGCCGTTGGGGAGAGACCCAGTACTTC.

This clonotype occurred many times. The V and J genes are TRBV7-3 and TRBJ2-7; D gene uncertain. This CDR3 contains 13 residues. The germline V gene encodes CDR1 SGHTA and CDR2 FQGTGA. The ends were cut back, 1 base at V and 3 bases at J, with 7 bases in the middle. CDR3 sequence (DNA): TGTGCCAGCAGCTTAAGTCAGAGCTACGAGCAGTACTTC. This sequence encodes CASSLSQSYEQYF.

The chain combines TRBV5-1 with TRBJ2-1, with D possibly being TRBD2 (5 bases). The CDR3 runs to 14 residues. In germline, CDR1 is SGHRS, CDR2 YFSETQ. With 3 bases removed from V and 12 bases from J, the gap between germline ends came to 19 bases. In DNA, the CDR3 is TGCGCCAGCAGCTCGGGATCCGAAAACTCTGGGCAGTTCTTC. Translated: CASSSGSENSGQFF. The entire variable domain, with the rest obtained from reference TRBV5-1 and TRBJ2-1, is as follows: KAGVTQTPRYLIKTRGQQVTLSCSPISGHRSVSWYQQTPGQGLQFLFEYFSETQRNKGNFPGRFSGRQFSNSRSEMNVSTLELGDSALYLCASSSGSENSGQFFGPGTRLTVL.

The chain employs TRBV7-2 and TRBJ2-5, with D perhaps matching TRBD1 (5 bases). Germline V lookup: CDR1 SGHTA, CDR2 FQGNSA. The CDR3 contains 13 residues. V was trimmed by 4 bases and J by 1 base, leaving 7 bases between them. The CDR3 region is CASSSGIQETQYF. In DNA form, the CDR3 reads TGTGCCAGCAGCTCAGGGATCCAAGAGACCCAGTACTTC.

The gene calls are TRBV28 and TRBJ2-7; tentative D call: TRBD2 (5 bases). The CDR3 length is 15 residues. With 5 bases removed from V and 3 bases from J, the gap between germline ends came to 17 bases. CDR1 and CDR2 (germline): MDHEN, SYDVKM. The CDR3 region is CASSNLGLRDYEQYV. The CDR3 nucleotides are TGTGCCAGCAGTAACCTCGGACTGAGAGACTACGAGCAGTACGTC.

Many counts were recorded for this clonotype. This chain links TRBV4-1 with TRBJ2-1; the D gene is possibly TRBD1 (6 bases). CDR3 size: 18 residues. Germline-derived CDR1 and CDR2 are MGHRA and YSYEKL. Trimming pared 1 base from V and 0 bases from J, leaving 16 bases between. The CDR3 nucleotides read TGCGCCAGCAGCCAAGGGGGGCGAAGGGGAGCCTCCTACAATGAGCAGTTCTTC. Translated: CASSQGGRRGASYNEQFF.

This clonotype was seen only a few times. The rearrangement uses TRBV7-9 and TRBJ2-1; the D gene is possibly TRBD2 (6 bases). The CDR3 length is 15 residues. V lost 3 bases and J lost 4, with 13 bases in between. CDR1 is SEHNR and CDR2 is FQNEAQ in the germline V gene (reference sequence). CDR3 region: CASSFPGGAYNEQFF. As DNA, the CDR3 is TGTGCCAGCAGCTTCCCGGGCGGGGCTTACAATGAGCAGTTCTTC.

V usage is TRBV7-2 and J usage is TRBJ2-6; 9 bases agree with TRBD1. CDR3 length: 19 residues. V trimming: 5 bases; J trimming: 0 bases; junction bases outside the gene matches: 11. CDR1 and CDR2 from the germline V gene are SGHTA and FQGNSA. The CDR3: CASSRGTGTLTSGANVLTF. The CDR3 DNA sequence: TGTGCCAGCAGCCGAGGGACAGGGACCTTAACCTCTGGGGCCAACGTCCTGACTTTC.

This rearrangement joins TRBV7-3 to TRBJ2-3; D is unresolved. CDR3 length: 16 amino acids. The V gene lost 6 bases and the J gene lost 4 bases, with 20 bases spanning the gap. Germline values: CDR1 SGHTA, CDR2 FQGTGA. The CDR3 here is CASRLPRGERADTQYF. CDR3 bases: TGTGCCAGCAGATTGCCACGTGGAGAGCGCGCAGATACGCAGTATTTT.